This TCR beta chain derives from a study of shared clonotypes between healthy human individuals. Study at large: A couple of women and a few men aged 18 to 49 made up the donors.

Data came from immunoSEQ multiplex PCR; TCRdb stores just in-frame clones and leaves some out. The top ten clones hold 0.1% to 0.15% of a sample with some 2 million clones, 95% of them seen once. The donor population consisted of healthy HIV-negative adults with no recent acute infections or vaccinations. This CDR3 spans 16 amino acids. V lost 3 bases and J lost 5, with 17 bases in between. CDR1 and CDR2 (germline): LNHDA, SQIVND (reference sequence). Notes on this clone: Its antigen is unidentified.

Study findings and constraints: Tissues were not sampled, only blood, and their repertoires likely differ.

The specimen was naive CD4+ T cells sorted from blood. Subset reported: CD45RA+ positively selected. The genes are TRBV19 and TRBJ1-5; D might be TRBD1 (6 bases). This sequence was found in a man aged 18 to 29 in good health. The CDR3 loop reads CASSITTGTRYQPQHF. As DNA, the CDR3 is TGTGCCAGTAGTATCACCACCGGGACAAGATATCAGCCCCAGCATTTT.